The rows below give T cell receptor beta chains drawn from one sample of a study of cytomegalovirus exposure and HLA in healthy donors. Using immunoSEQ multiplex PCR, the repertoire was profiled, and TCRdb retains in-frame clones only, with some absent. The table records approximately 110,000 clones, roughly 74% of them present only once. The sample taken for sequencing was PBMCs. These receptors came from a man aged 40-49 years in good health and CMV-seronegative. Both conserved end residues are part of each CDR3. Fields, in order: CDR3 protein, J gene, V gene, clone size. For some rows the clone size is stated as once, few or many, or as a class when expanded; others skip it.

CDR3 protein: CASSNLLPTDTQYF
J gene: TRBJ2-3
V gene: TRBV6-5
clone size: NA

CDR3 protein: CASSVRPLSTTNEKLFF
J gene: TRBJ1-4
V gene: TRBV5-5
clone size: few

CDR3 protein: CASSPPWGRDTGELFF
J gene: TRBJ2-2
V gene: TRBV18
clone size: NA

CDR3 protein: CSVGGGAVTDTQYF
J gene: TRBJ2-3
V gene: TRBV29-1
clone size: NA

CDR3 protein: CASSVDPSPEGNTIYF
J gene: TRBJ1-3
V gene: TRBV9
clone size: NA

CDR3 protein: CASSGRQGLNSPLHF
J gene: TRBJ1-6
V gene: TRBV5-6
clone size: NA

CDR3 protein: CASSHGEGMNTEAFF
J gene: TRBJ1-1
V gene: TRBV4-2
clone size: few

CDR3 protein: CASSSGTAGNTIYF
J gene: TRBJ1-3
V gene: TRBV5-1
clone size: NA

CDR3 protein: CASSQVGQGLSYGYTF
J gene: TRBJ1-2
V gene: TRBV14
clone size: NA

CDR3 protein: CASSLSGLNILQETQYF
J gene: TRBJ2-5
V gene: TRBV7-9
clone size: NA

CDR3 protein: CASSFSGGGTEAFF
J gene: TRBJ1-1
V gene: TRBV6-5
clone size: NA

CDR3 protein: CASSLDRGLGSAFF
J gene: TRBJ1-1
V gene: TRBV7-2
clone size: few

CDR3 protein: CASRDRYGYTF
J gene: TRBJ1-2
V gene: TRBV19
clone size: NA

CDR3 protein: CASSSREGNTEAFF
J gene: TRBJ1-1
V gene: TRBV5-1
clone size: once

CDR3 protein: CASSLSGQGAYEQYF
J gene: TRBJ2-7
V gene: TRBV7-6
clone size: NA

CDR3 protein: CASSSWPNYGYTF
J gene: TRBJ1-2
V gene: TRBV6-6
clone size: few

CDR3 protein: CASSFKGLGYEQYF
J gene: TRBJ2-7
V gene: TRBV27
clone size: NA

CDR3 protein: CASSVGQGKANEKLFF
J gene: TRBJ1-4
V gene: TRBV5-1
clone size: NA

CDR3 protein: CASSLMRDSSYNEQFF
J gene: TRBJ2-1
V gene: TRBV7-2
clone size: NA

CDR3 protein: CASSEAGGGATRGTDTQYF
J gene: TRBJ2-3
V gene: TRBV6-1
clone size: NA

CDR3 protein: CASSSPGLDNEQFF
J gene: TRBJ2-1
V gene: TRBV7-6
clone size: NA

CDR3 protein: CSVGEGNQPQHF
J gene: TRBJ1-5
V gene: TRBV29-1
clone size: NA

CDR3 protein: CATRDRVFGGYTF
J gene: TRBJ1-2
V gene: TRBV6-5
clone size: few

CDR3 protein: CASTPRDRGEAFF
J gene: TRBJ1-1
V gene: TRBV19
clone size: NA

CDR3 protein: CASSTSMNTEAFF
J gene: TRBJ1-1
V gene: TRBV18
clone size: NA

CDR3 protein: CASSFWGERETQYF
J gene: TRBJ2-5
V gene: TRBV5-1
clone size: NA

CDR3 protein: CASSLSSGSGTEAFF
J gene: TRBJ1-1
V gene: TRBV6-6
clone size: NA

CDR3 protein: CASSPKGGAERTDTQYF
J gene: TRBJ2-3
V gene: TRBV11-2
clone size: few

CDR3 protein: CASSHLGIQETQYF
J gene: TRBJ2-5
V gene: TRBV6-6
clone size: few

CDR3 protein: CASRMDSFNSPLHF
J gene: TRBJ1-6
V gene: TRBV5-1
clone size: NA

CDR3 protein: CASSGGTSGGLDTGELFF
J gene: TRBJ2-2
V gene: TRBV6-1
clone size: NA

CDR3 protein: CASSEGSYTLNEQFF
J gene: TRBJ2-1
V gene: TRBV6-1
clone size: NA

CDR3 protein: CASSETGGATYEQYF
J gene: TRBJ2-7
V gene: TRBV7-6
clone size: NA

CDR3 protein: CASSLTTSTRELFF
J gene: TRBJ2-2
V gene: TRBV11-3
clone size: NA

CDR3 protein: CASSPVAGQGNYGYTF
J gene: TRBJ1-2
V gene: TRBV18
clone size: NA

CDR3 protein: CSGGRDNSNTGELFF
J gene: TRBJ2-2
V gene: TRBV29-1
clone size: NA

CDR3 protein: CASSPRLTGDTDTQYF
J gene: TRBJ2-3
V gene: TRBV7-8
clone size: few

CDR3 protein: CASSQQGVEQYF
J gene: TRBJ2-7
V gene: TRBV7-9
clone size: once

CDR3 protein: CASSKLGYTF
J gene: TRBJ1-2
V gene: TRBV21-1
clone size: NA

CDR3 protein: CASSPSRDSGANVLTF
J gene: TRBJ2-6
V gene: TRBV18
clone size: few

CDR3 protein: CASSLGSGGFTDTQYF
J gene: TRBJ2-3
V gene: TRBV7-3
clone size: few

CDR3 protein: CASSLRAGPGSQETQYF
J gene: TRBJ2-5
V gene: TRBV14
clone size: few

CDR3 protein: CASSPLGSSGNTIYF
J gene: TRBJ1-3
V gene: TRBV27
clone size: few

CDR3 protein: CASTFNAQAPYGYTF
J gene: TRBJ1-2
V gene: TRBV5-1
clone size: NA